The 14 T cell receptor beta chains in this list originate from one sample, sequenced in a study of T cells in Graves' hyperthyroidism and ophthalmopathy. Amplified TCR beta CDR3 regions came from RNA transcripts. HTBI primers were the set used in a first-round RT-PCR of the TCR CDR3. TCRdb ran MiXCR on the multiplex PCR reads and lists one entry per CDR3 protein. Counted here are fewer than 650,000 distinct CDR3 sequences, about 15% occurring once; the ten biggest clones make up about 5.8%. Sequencing was performed on blood. These receptor sequences come from a woman between 25 and 40 years old with Graves' hyperthyroidism that later progressed to Graves' ophthalmopathy.

V and J are TRBV7-9 and TRBJ2-1, with TRBD2 matching over 14 bases. Germline values: CDR1 SEHNR, CDR2 FQNEAQ (reference sequence). This CDR3 is 14 amino acids long. V lost 4 bases, J lost 12 bases, and 5 bases stayed unmatched. The CDR3, as DNA: TGTGCCAGCAGCTGGGGACTAGCGGGAGCCGGGCAGTTCTTC. Its protein product is CASSWGLAGAGQFF. The complete variable domain, with remaining parts taken from reference TRBV7-9 and TRBJ2-1, reads DTGVSQNPRHKITKRGQNVTFRCDPISEHNRLYWYRQTLGQGPEFLTYFQNEAQLEKSRLLSDRFSAERPKGSFSTLEIQRTEQGDSAMYLCASSWGLAGAGQFFGPGTRLTVL.

The rearrangement joins TRBV9 to TRBJ2-3, with D possibly matching TRBD2 (5 bases). CDR3 length: 16 residues. Germline CDR1 SGDLS, CDR2 YYNGEE. Trimming removed 4 bases from V and 0 bases from J, with 15 bases in between. The CDR3 DNA reads TGTGCCAGCAGCCTATACCGCGGGTCCAGCACAGATACGCAGTATTTT. Protein sequence: CASSLYRGSSTDTQYF.

The chain uses TRBV12-3 or TRBV12-4 and TRBJ2-1; 11 positions agree with TRBD2. J was trimmed by 9 bases and V by 3 bases; bases with no gene match: 7. CDR3 length: 15 residues. The CDR3 bases are TGTGCCAGCAGTTTCCGTGGGACTAGCGGAGGTGAGCAGTTCTTC. Residues: CASSFRGTSGGEQFF.

This clonotype has a handful of counts. The rearrangement uses TRBV19 and TRBJ1-5, with D maybe TRBD1 (6 bases). This CDR3 has 14 amino acids. Deletions cut 5 bases from V and 5 bases from J, with 13 bases between. Germline loops: CDR1 LNHDA, CDR2 SQIVND (reference sequence). For the CDR3, the DNA is TGTGCCAGTAGTGGCTCCGGACAGTATCAGCCCCAGCATTTT. Encoded protein: CASSGSGQYQPQHF.

This clonotype was detected ten times or more. V is TRBV7-2 and J is TRBJ1-2; no firm D call. The germline V gene encodes CDR1 SGHTA and CDR2 FQGNSA. This CDR3 region has 14 residues. The V end lost 5 bases, the J end lost 7 bases, and 17 bases lay between the germline ends. The CDR3 coding sequence is TGTGCCAGCAGCCGTTCTGACCGTCCCTCTGGCTACACCTTC. This encodes CASSRSDRPSGYTF. Drawing the rest from reference TRBV7-2 and TRBJ1-2, the complete variable domain is GAGVSQSPSNKVTEKGKDVELRCDPISGHTALYWYRQSLGQGLEFLIYFQGNSAPDKSGLPSDRFSAERTGGSVSTLTIQRTQQEDSAVYLCASSRSDRPSGYTFGSGTRLTVV.

This clonotype was detected a few times. The germline gene is not matched at one end of the junction; a read error may be the cause. The chain couples TRBV12-5 to TRBJ2-5; D ambiguous. Germline V gene sequence: CDR1 LGHNT, CDR2 FRNRAP. The CDR3 length is 11 residues. The CDR3 loop is CASGLGWSLNF. DNA for the CDR3: TGTGCTAGTGGTTTGGGTTGGTCGCTGAACTTC.

This clonotype has more than one count but fewer than ten. V gene TRBV28 combines with J gene TRBJ1-1; D remains ambiguous. CDR1 is MDHEN and CDR2 is SYDVKM in the germline V gene. V gave up 1 base and J gave up 0 bases, with 15 bases separating them. The CDR3 extends over 17 amino acids. The DNA for the CDR3 is TGTGCCAGCAGTTTATTGGGTGGCACCTACATGAACACTGAAGCTTTCTTT. Translated, it gives CASSLLGGTYMNTEAFF.

Worth noting for this clonotype: A much larger clone lies one base from this, so it may be a read error. This sequence joins TRBV5-4 and TRBJ2-3; the D is unclear. Germline CDR1 reads SGHNT; CDR2 reads YYREEE (reference sequence). This CDR3 is 13 amino acids long. CDR3 nucleotide sequence: TGTGCCGGCAGCTTCCGGCTAGAAGATACGCAGTATTTT. Its protein is CAGSFRLEDTQYF.

This clonotype was detected ten times or more. This chain uses TRBV20-1 with TRBJ2-1, with 10 bases that match TRBD1. The germline V gene has CDR1 DFQATT and CDR2 SNEGSKA (reference sequence). V shed 6 bases, J shed 5 bases, and the junction held 7 bases outside the gene matches. The CDR3 runs 14 residues. CDR3: CSAGEGTGDNEQFF. CDR3 sequence (DNA): TGCAGTGCCGGGGAGGGGACAGGGGACAATGAGCAGTTCTTC.

The chain links TRBV5-1 to TRBJ2-5; the D gene is possibly TRBD2 (7 bases). Trimming shortened V by 2 bases and J by 1 base, and 12 bases separated the two germline ends. The CDR3 runs 15 residues. Germline-derived CDR1 and CDR2 are SGHRS and YFSETQ. This CDR3 is CASSFEGGGQETQYF. DNA for the CDR3: TGCGCCAGCAGCTTCGAAGGGGGGGGCCAAGAGACCCAGTACTTC.

The V call is TRBV19, the J call TRBJ2-1; 13 bases agree with TRBD2. The germline V gene has CDR1 LNHDA and CDR2 SQIVND (reference sequence). The trim removed 5 bases at V and 0 bases at J, leaving 7 bases unmatched. The CDR3 runs to 18 residues. The chain's CDR3 is CASSPGLAGPSSYNEQFF. CDR3 DNA: TGTGCCAGTAGTCCGGGACTAGCGGGGCCTAGCTCCTACAATGAGCAGTTCTTC.

This clonotype showed up just a few times. The chain has TRBV28 and TRBJ2-1; 11 nucleotides align to TRBD1. Per the germline V gene, CDR1 is MDHEN and CDR2 is SYDVKM. The CDR3 spans 16 residues. V lost 5 bases to trimming and J lost 7 bases; unmatched junction nucleotides: 10. CDR3 coding DNA: TGTGCCAGCAGTCCTGGAGGGGACAGGGGGAGAAATGAGCAGTTCTTC. Its protein product is CASSPGGDRGRNEQFF.

The rearrangement uses TRBV29-1 and TRBJ1-5; no reliable D call. The V end was cut by 3 bases, the J end by 0 bases, with 18 bases between. CDR3 length equals 17 residues. CDR1 is SQVTM, CDR2 ANQGSEA, per germline. The DNA for the CDR3 is TGCAGCGTTGAGTTGGCCAGTGGGGTGGATAGCAATCAGCCCCAGCATTTT. It translates to CSVELASGVDSNQPQHF.

This clonotype has more than one count but fewer than ten. The J gene is TRBJ1-1, the V gene TRBV29-1; no definite D call. Germline CDR1 is SQVTM and CDR2 is ANQGSEA. The V end was cut by 7 bases, the J end by 2 bases, with 8 bases between. The CDR3 is made up of 11 amino acids. CDR3 region: CSGLGNTEAFF. The CDR3 DNA reads TGCAGCGGGTTGGGAAACACTGAAGCTTTCTTT.